This T cell receptor beta chain was recovered during a study of PD-1 blockade in classical Hodgkin lymphoma. Following autologous stem cell transplantation, relapse occurred in every patient, and exposure to brentuximab vedotin varied. TCRdb's copy holds only in-frame clones and misses some; the assay was immunoSEQ multiplex PCR. The sample contains about 50,000 clones, 73% of which appear only once. V shed 5 bases, J shed 4 bases, and the junction held 7 bases outside the gene matches. Germline V lookup: CDR1 GTSNPN, CDR2 SVGIG (reference sequence). The CDR3 is 13 residues long. This receptor was identified in a human donor with classical Hodgkin lymphoma. The chain employs TRBV30 and TRBJ1-1; 7 nucleotides align to TRBD1. The sequences come from peripheral blood mononuclear cells (PBMCs), collected at baseline. In DNA, the CDR3 is TGTGCCTGGCAGGGACAGCCGAGCACTGAAGCTTTCTTT. Protein product: CAWQGQPSTEAFF.